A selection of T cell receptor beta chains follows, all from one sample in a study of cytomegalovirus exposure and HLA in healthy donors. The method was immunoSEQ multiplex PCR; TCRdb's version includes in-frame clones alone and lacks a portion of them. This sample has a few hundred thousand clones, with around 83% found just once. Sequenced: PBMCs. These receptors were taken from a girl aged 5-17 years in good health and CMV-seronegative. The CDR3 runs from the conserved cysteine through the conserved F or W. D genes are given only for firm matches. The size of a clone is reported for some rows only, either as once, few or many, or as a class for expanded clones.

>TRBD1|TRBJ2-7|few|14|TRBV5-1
CASSWTGVTHEQYF
TGCGCCAGCAGCTGGACAGGGGTGACTCACGAGCAGTACTTC
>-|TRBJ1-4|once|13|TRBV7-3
CASSLRQNEKLFF
TGTGCCAGCAGCTTAAGACAGAATGAAAAACTGTTTTTT
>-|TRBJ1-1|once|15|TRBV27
CASVKTGSWNTEAFF
TGTGCCAGCGTTAAAACAGGGTCTTGGAACACTGAAGCTTTCTTT
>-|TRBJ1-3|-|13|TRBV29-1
CSAEALSGNTIYF
TGCAGCGCAGAGGCCCTCTCTGGAAACACCATATATTTT
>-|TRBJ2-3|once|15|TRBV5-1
CASSLRLVVTDTQYF
TGCGCCAGCAGCTTGCGGCTAGTAGTGACAGATACGCAGTATTTT
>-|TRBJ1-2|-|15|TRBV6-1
CASRKNRASDGGYTF
TGTGCCAGCAGGAAGAACAGGGCCAGTGACGGGGGCTACACCTTC
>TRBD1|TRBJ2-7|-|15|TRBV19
CASSRGTGAPGEQYF
TGTGCCAGTAGTAGGGGGACAGGGGCTCCCGGCGAGCAGTACTTC
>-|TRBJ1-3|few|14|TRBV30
CAWRGSFSGNTIYF
TGTGCCTGGAGGGGCAGTTTTTCTGGAAACACCATATATTTT
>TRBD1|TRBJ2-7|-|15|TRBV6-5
CASSYLGQGAYEQYF
TGTGCCAGCAGTTACCTCGGACAGGGAGCCTACGAGCAGTACTTC
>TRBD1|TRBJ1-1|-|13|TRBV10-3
CAISETGGTEAFF
TGTGCCATCAGTGAGACAGGGGGCACTGAAGCTTTCTTT
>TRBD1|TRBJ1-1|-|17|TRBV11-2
CASSPFQGVGVGTEAFF
TGTGCCAGCAGTCCTTTCCAGGGGGTCGGTGTAGGTACTGAAGCTTTCTTT
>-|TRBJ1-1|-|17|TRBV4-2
CASSQNPPGGLNTEAFF
TGTGCCAGCAGCCAAAACCCCCCCGGAGGTCTGAACACTGAAGCTTTCTTT
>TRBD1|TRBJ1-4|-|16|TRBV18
CASSPGQAPTNEKLFF
TGTGCCAGCTCACCGGGACAGGCTCCAACTAATGAAAAACTGTTTTTT
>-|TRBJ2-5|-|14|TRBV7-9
CASSSNYAGETQYF
TGTGCCAGCAGCTCCAACTATGCCGGGGAGACCCAGTACTTC
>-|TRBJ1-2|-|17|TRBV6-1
CASSERGAGGSGYGYTF
TGTGCCAGCAGTGAAAGGGGGGCGGGGGGTTCGGGGTATGGCTACACCTTC
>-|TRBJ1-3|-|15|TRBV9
CASSASGTLGNTIYF
TGTGCCAGCAGCGCTTCAGGCACGCTTGGAAACACCATATATTTT
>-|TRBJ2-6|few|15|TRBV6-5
CASSLRDTGANVLTF
TGTGCCAGCAGTCTCCGGGACACTGGGGCCAACGTCCTGACTTTC
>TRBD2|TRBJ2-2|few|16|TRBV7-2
CASSFRGRGGTGELFF
TGTGCCAGCAGCTTTAGGGGGCGGGGGGGAACCGGGGAGCTGTTTTTT
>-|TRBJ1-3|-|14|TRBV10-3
CAISDIVSGNTIYF
TGTGCCATCAGTGACATTGTCTCTGGAAACACCATATATTTT
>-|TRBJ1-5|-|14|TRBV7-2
CASSLEGGDQPQHF
TGTGCCAGCAGCTTAGAGGGGGGGGATCAGCCCCAGCATTTT
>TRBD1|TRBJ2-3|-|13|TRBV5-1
CASSLQGVDTQYF
TGCGCCAGCAGCTTACAGGGGGTGGATACGCAGTATTTT
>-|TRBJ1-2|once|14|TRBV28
CASSSPSAGYGYTF
TGTGCCAGCAGTTCCCCATCCGCCGGCTATGGCTACACCTTC
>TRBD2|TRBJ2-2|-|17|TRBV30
CAWSGSSGGFSIGELFF
TGTGCCTGGAGTGGTTCTAGCGGGGGATTCTCTATCGGGGAGCTGTTTTTT
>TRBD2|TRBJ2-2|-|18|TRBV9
CASSVGSGRAGLSGELFF
TGTGCCAGCAGCGTAGGATCCGGGAGGGCCGGTCTCTCCGGGGAGCTGTTTTTT
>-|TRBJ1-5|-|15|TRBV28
CASSPGGVGNQPQHF
TGTGCCAGCAGCCCCGGGGGAGTGGGCAATCAGCCCCAGCATTTT
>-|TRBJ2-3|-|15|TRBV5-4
CASSRRETVTDTQYF
TGTGCCAGCAGCCGCAGAGAAACAGTCACAGATACGCAGTATTTT
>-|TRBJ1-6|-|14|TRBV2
CASNGGQSNSPLHF
TGTGCCAGCAACGGTGGACAGAGTAATTCACCCCTCCACTTT
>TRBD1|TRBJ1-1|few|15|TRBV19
CASSKTGTANTEAFF
TGTGCCAGTAGTAAGACCGGGACAGCGAACACTGAAGCTTTCTTT